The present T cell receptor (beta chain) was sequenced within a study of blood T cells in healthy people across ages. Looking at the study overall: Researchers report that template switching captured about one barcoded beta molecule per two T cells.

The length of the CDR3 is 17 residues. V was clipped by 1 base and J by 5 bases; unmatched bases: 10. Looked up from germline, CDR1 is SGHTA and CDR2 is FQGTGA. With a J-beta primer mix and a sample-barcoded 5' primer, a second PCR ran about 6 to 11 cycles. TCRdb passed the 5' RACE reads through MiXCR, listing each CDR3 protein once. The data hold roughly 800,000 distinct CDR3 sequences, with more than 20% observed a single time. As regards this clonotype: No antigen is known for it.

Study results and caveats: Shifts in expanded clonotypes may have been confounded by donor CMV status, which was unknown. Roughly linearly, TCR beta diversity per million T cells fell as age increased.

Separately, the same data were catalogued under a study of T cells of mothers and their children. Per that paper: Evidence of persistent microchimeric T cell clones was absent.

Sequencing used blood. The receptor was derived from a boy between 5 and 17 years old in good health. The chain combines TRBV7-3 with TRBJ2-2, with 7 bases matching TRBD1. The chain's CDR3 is CASSLRGQGVRTGELFF. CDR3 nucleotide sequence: TGTGCCAGCAGCTTAAGAGGCCAGGGGGTACGAACCGGGGAGCTGTTTTTT.